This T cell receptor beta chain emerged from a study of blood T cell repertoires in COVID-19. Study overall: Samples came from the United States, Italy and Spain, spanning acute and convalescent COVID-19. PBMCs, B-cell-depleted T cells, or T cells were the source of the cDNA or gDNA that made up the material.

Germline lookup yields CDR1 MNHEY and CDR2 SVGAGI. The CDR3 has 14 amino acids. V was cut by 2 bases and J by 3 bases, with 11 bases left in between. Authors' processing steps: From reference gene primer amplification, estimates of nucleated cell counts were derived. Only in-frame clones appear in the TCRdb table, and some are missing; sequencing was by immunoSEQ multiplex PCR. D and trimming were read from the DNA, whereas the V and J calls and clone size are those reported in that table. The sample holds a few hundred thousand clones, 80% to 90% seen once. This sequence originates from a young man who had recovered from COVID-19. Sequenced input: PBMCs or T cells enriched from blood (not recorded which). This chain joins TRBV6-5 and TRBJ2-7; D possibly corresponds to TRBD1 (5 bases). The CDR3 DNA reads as TGTGCCAGCAGTTACGTAGGGGATTACTACGAGCAGTACTTC. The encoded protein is CASSYVGDYYEQYF.